Each of the 30 T cell receptor beta chains below was sequenced from the same sample in a study of cytomegalovirus exposure and HLA in healthy donors. PCR amplification relied on 60 Vbeta primers (plus 13 Jbeta primers). Profiled with immunoSEQ multiplex PCR; TCRdb holds only in-frame clones, not every one. Here the sample table reports approximately 120,000 clones. The sequenced sample consisted of PBMCs. The receptor source for this set is a man aged 30-40 years in good health and CMV-seronegative.

This chain joins TRBV30 and TRBJ1-1; D gene ambiguous. V was shortened by 0 bases and J by 5 bases, with 10 bases between the two germline ends. The CDR3 has 13 residues. Germline loops: CDR1 GTSNPN, CDR2 SVGIG (reference sequence). The CDR3 protein is CAWSVIRRTEAFF. For the CDR3, the DNA is TGTGCCTGGAGTGTAATTAGGCGGACTGAAGCTTTCTTT.

The chain couples TRBV5-6 to TRBJ2-3, with TRBD2 as a possible D gene (7 bases). This CDR3 region has 15 residues. Between the trimmed V and J ends, which lost 1 base and 2 bases, there was a span of 11 bases. Germline V lookup: CDR1 SGHDT, CDR2 YYEEEE. CDR3 coding DNA: TGTGCCAGCAGCTTGACAGGGAGGGACACAGATACGCAGTATTTT. Protein: CASSLTGRDTDTQYF.

The chain links TRBV7-8 to TRBJ2-7, with 7 bases lining up with TRBD1. The V segment lost 1 base and the J segment 3 bases; nucleotides outside the gene matches: 9. The CDR3 contains 16 residues. From germline, CDR1 is SGHVS and CDR2 FQNEAQ. CDR3 sequence (DNA): TGTGCCAGCAGCTTAGTAATTAGGGGACAGAACTACGAGCAGTACTTC. Translation: CASSLVIRGQNYEQYF.

The chain uses TRBV30 and TRBJ2-7; TRBD1 might be the D (5 bases). Germline V CDR1 and CDR2: GTSNPN, SVGIG (reference sequence). CDR3 length equals 15 residues. The V gene lost 0 bases and the J gene lost 0 bases, with 12 bases spanning the gap. DNA of the CDR3: TGTGCCTGGAGTGTAAGCCAGGGATACTCCTACGAGCAGTACTTC. Its protein is CAWSVSQGYSYEQYF. Variable domain in full (rest from reference TRBV30 and TRBJ2-7): SQTIHQWPATLVQPVGSPLSLECTVEGTSNPNLYWYRQAAGRGLQLLFYSVGIGQISSEVPQNLSASRPQDRQFILSSKKLLLSDSGFYLCAWSVSQGYSYEQYFGPGTRLTVT.

V is TRBV7-6 and J is TRBJ2-5; 8 bases align to TRBD1. The CDR3 loop spans 19 amino acids. CDR1 SGHVS and CDR2 FNYEAQ come from the germline V gene. The J segment lost 5 bases and the V segment lost 1 base, leaving 18 bases of the junction unmatched. The CDR3 region has the DNA TGTGCCAGCAGCTTAGAGCCCTCCACTACAGGGGGTAGAAGGGAGACCCAGTACTTC. Protein product: CASSLEPSTTGGRRETQYF.

The chain uses TRBV27 and TRBJ2-1; possible D gene TRBD2, 6 bases. The CDR3 is made up of 16 amino acids. Germline assignment: CDR1 MNHEY and CDR2 SMNVEV (reference sequence). V was clipped by 2 bases and J by 8 bases, with 19 bases between them. CDR3 coding DNA: TGTGCCAGCAGTTTACTCGGGGGTCAGGCAATCGATGAGCAGTTCTTC. As protein: CASSLLGGQAIDEQFF.

The V gene is TRBV4-3, the J gene TRBJ2-3, with D possibly being TRBD2 (6 bases). This CDR3 region has 15 residues. V dropped 0 bases and J dropped 2 bases, with 9 bases sitting between them. Germline V gives CDR1 LGHNA, CDR2 YSLEER. CDR3 in DNA: TGCGCCAGCAGCCAAGATATAGCGGTCACAGATACGCAGTATTTT. Protein: CASSQDIAVTDTQYF.

V gene TRBV27 combines with J gene TRBJ1-1; D may be TRBD1 (6 bases). Germline V lookup: CDR1 MNHEY, CDR2 SMNVEV (reference sequence). V gave up 3 bases and J gave up 1 base, with 18 bases separating them. The CDR3 extends over 17 amino acids. For the CDR3, the DNA is TGTGCCAGCAGTTTGGGACCGTGGCAGGGGACGAACACTGAAGCTTTCTTT. This encodes CASSLGPWQGTNTEAFF.

This chain links TRBV14 with TRBJ2-7, with 10 bases aligning to TRBD2. The germline V gene encodes CDR1 SGHDN and CDR2 FVKESK. The CDR3 is 17 residues long. J was trimmed by 3 bases and V by 0 bases; bases with no gene match: 8. The CDR3 coding sequence is TGTGCCAGCAGCCAAGATGTGTCTAGCGGGAGCCTCTACGAGCAGTACTTC. As protein: CASSQDVSSGSLYEQYF. Drawing the rest from reference TRBV14 and TRBJ2-7, the complete variable domain is EAGVTQFPSHSVIEKGQTVTLRCDPISGHDNLYWYRRVMGKEIKFLLHFVKESKQDESGMPNNRFLAERTGGTYSTLKVQPAELEDSGVYFCASSQDVSSGSLYEQYFGPGTRLTVT.

The chain carries TRBV2 and TRBJ1-5; 11 bases are shared with TRBD1. The germline gives CDR1 SNHLY, CDR2 FYNNEI. CDR3 length equals 14 residues. V gave up 8 bases and J gave up 10 bases; unmatched junction bases: 10. CDR3 loop: CASESGQGVDPQHF. The DNA for the CDR3 is TGTGCCAGCGAATCGGGACAGGGGGTCGATCCCCAGCATTTT.

J is TRBJ1-2 and V is TRBV28; D unclear. There are 13 residues in the CDR3. Germline V lookup: CDR1 MDHEN, CDR2 SYDVKM. Trimming took 3 bases from V and 2 from J, leaving 7 bases between them. Here the CDR3 reads CASSLAGNYGYTF. The CDR3, as DNA: TGTGCCAGCAGTTTGGCGGGGAACTATGGCTACACCTTC.

The V and J genes are TRBV29-1 and TRBJ2-1; 8 nucleotides line up with TRBD2. The CDR3 contains 14 residues. After removal of 8 bases from V and 3 bases from J, the junction contained 9 bases not matched to a gene. Per germline, CDR1 SQVTM and CDR2 ANQGSEA. The CDR3, as DNA: TGCAGCATACGCGAGCGGGGGCTCTACAATGAGCAGTTCTTC. It specifies CSIRERGLYNEQFF.

This chain joins TRBV19 and TRBJ1-2; 8 nucleotides agree with TRBD1. There are 14 residues in the CDR3. V was clipped by 6 bases and J by 2 bases; unmatched bases: 5. Germline V gives CDR1 LNHDA, CDR2 SQIVND (reference sequence). The CDR3 loop reads CASSQGARNYGYTF. CDR3 nucleotide sequence: TGTGCCAGTAGCCAGGGGGCCCGAAACTATGGCTACACCTTC.

The rearrangement joins TRBV6-1 to TRBJ2-1; D perhaps matches TRBD2 (5 bases). With 0 bases removed from V and 12 bases from J, the gap between germline ends came to 6 bases. Germline CDR1 and CDR2: MNHNS and SASEGT. CDR3 size: 11 residues. The DNA of the CDR3 is TGTGCCAGCAGTGAAGCCCGGGGGCAGTTCTTC. Translated, it gives CASSEARGQFF.

CDR3 protein: CASSRTSGRANEQFF. As DNA, the CDR3 is TGTGCCAGCAGCCGGACTAGCGGGAGGGCCAATGAGCAGTTCTTC. The genes are TRBV4-2 and TRBJ2-1, with 15 bases that match TRBD2. After removal of 4 bases from V and 6 bases from J, the junction contained 1 base not matched to a gene. This CDR3 has 15 amino acids. The germline gives CDR1 LGHNA, CDR2 YNFKEQ.

The chain carries TRBV10-3 and TRBJ1-5; the D is unclear. The CDR3 loop spans 13 amino acids. Deletions cut 3 bases from V and 7 bases from J, with 10 bases between. Germline assignment: CDR1 ENHRY and CDR2 SYGVKD. CDR3 amino acids: CAISDPNNQPQHF. In nucleotides, the CDR3 is TGTGCCATCAGTGACCCCAACAACCAGCCCCAGCATTTT.

CDR3 residues: CASSMDRGSGNTIYF. The CDR3 coding sequence is TGTGCCAGTAGTATGGACAGGGGCTCTGGAAACACCATATATTTT. J is TRBJ1-3 and V is TRBV19, with 9 bases lining up with TRBD1. CDR1 and CDR2 from the germline V gene are LNHDA and SQIVND (reference sequence). V shed 3 bases, J shed 0 bases, and the junction held 0 bases outside the gene matches. The CDR3 loop spans 15 amino acids.

CDR3: CSVENRGQLINYGYTF. DNA for the CDR3: TGCAGCGTCGAGAACCGAGGACAGCTAATCAACTATGGCTACACCTTC. This rearrangement joins TRBV29-1 to TRBJ1-2; possibly TRBD1 for D (6 bases). The CDR3 sequence is 16 residues long. The V gene's germline CDR1 is SQVTM and CDR2 ANQGSEA. Trimming took off 6 bases at V and 2 bases at J, with 22 bases between the two ends.

The CDR3 here is CASSLEGTRVYEQYF. CDR3 nucleotide sequence: TGCGCCAGCAGCTTGGAAGGGACTAGAGTCTACGAGCAGTACTTC. The rearrangement joins TRBV5-1 to TRBJ2-7; 8 positions match TRBD2. The CDR3 covers 15 residues. The V and J ends lost 0 bases and 3 bases, in that order; junction bases with no gene match: 5. The V gene's germline CDR1 is SGHRS and CDR2 YFSETQ.

Remarks on this clone: A read error may account for a junction end that differs from germline. V usage is TRBV28 and J usage is TRBJ2-7; a possible D gene is TRBD2 (6 bases). The CDR3 covers 18 residues. The germline gives CDR1 MDHEN, CDR2 SYDVKM. The CDR3 DNA is TGTGCCAGCAGTGTATGGGGACTGACCAAACGAGGAACCTACGAGCAGTACTTC. Translation: CASSVWGLTKRGTYEQYF. The full variable domain, in which reference TRBV28 and TRBJ2-7 provide the parts outside the CDR3, is DVKVTQSSRYLVKRTGEKVFLECVQDMDHENMFWYRQDPGLGLRLIYFSYDVKMKEKGDIPEGYSVSREKKERFSLILESASTNQTSMYLCASSVWGLTKRGTYEQYFGPGTRLTVT.

This chain links TRBV5-1 with TRBJ1-1, with D possibly being TRBD1 (6 bases). Trimming took 0 bases from V and 6 from J, leaving 21 bases between them. Germline lookup yields CDR1 SGHRS and CDR2 YFSETQ. CDR3 length equals 17 residues. This chain's CDR3 is CASSLAGRGGAGAEAFF. The CDR3 coding sequence is TGCGCCAGCAGCTTGGCCGGGAGGGGGGGCGCGGGGGCTGAAGCTTTCTTT.

The chain combines TRBV7-2 with TRBJ1-4; D remains ambiguous. The CDR3 is 14 amino acids. Trimming stripped 5 bases from V and 0 bases from J, with 7 bases between. The V gene's germline CDR1 is SGHTA and CDR2 FQGNSA. CDR3 protein: CASSRESTNEKLFF. The CDR3 region has the DNA TGTGCCAGCAGCCGAGAGTCAACTAATGAAAAACTGTTTTTT. The variable domain in full, completed from reference TRBV7-2 and TRBJ1-4, reads GAGVSQSPSNKVTEKGKDVELRCDPISGHTALYWYRQSLGQGLEFLIYFQGNSAPDKSGLPSDRFSAERTGGSVSTLTIQRTQQEDSAVYLCASSRESTNEKLFFGSGTQLSVL.

V and J are TRBV28 and TRBJ1-5, with D possibly being TRBD1 (6 bases). CDR1 and CDR2 (germline): MDHEN, SYDVKM. The CDR3 has 17 amino acids. With 6 bases removed from V and 1 base from J, the gap between germline ends came to 19 bases. This CDR3 reads CASSPAGTPTSNQPQHF. DNA of the CDR3: TGTGCCAGCAGCCCAGCCGGGACACCTACGAGCAATCAGCCCCAGCATTTT.

This chain links TRBV28 with TRBJ2-7; D ambiguous. The CDR3 covers 14 residues. Deletions cut 6 bases from V and 1 base from J, with 13 bases between. Germline-derived CDR1 and CDR2 are MDHEN and SYDVKM. The CDR3 loop reads CASRQPGPSYEQYF. The DNA for the CDR3 is TGTGCCAGCAGACAACCGGGTCCATCCTACGAGCAGTACTTC. Together with reference TRBV28 and TRBJ2-7, the CDR3 gives the full variable domain: DVKVTQSSRYLVKRTGEKVFLECVQDMDHENMFWYRQDPGLGLRLIYFSYDVKMKEKGDIPEGYSVSREKKERFSLILESASTNQTSMYLCASRQPGPSYEQYFGPGTRLTVT.

This sequence joins TRBV30 and TRBJ2-3; TRBD1 is a possible D gene (5 bases). Germline V gives CDR1 GTSNPN, CDR2 SVGIG (reference sequence). CDR3 length: 15 amino acids. Trimming stripped 2 bases from V and 0 bases from J, with 12 bases between. CDR3 protein: CAWSPDKPSTDTQYF. DNA for the CDR3: TGTGCCTGGAGTCCGGACAAACCCAGCACAGATACGCAGTATTTT. The whole variable domain, remainder taken from reference TRBV30 and TRBJ2-3, is SQTIHQWPATLVQPVGSPLSLECTVEGTSNPNLYWYRQAAGRGLQLLFYSVGIGQISSEVPQNLSASRPQDRQFILSSKKLLLSDSGFYLCAWSPDKPSTDTQYFGPGTRLTVL.

V gene TRBV4-1 combines with J gene TRBJ2-2, with D unclear. The germline V gene has CDR1 MGHRA and CDR2 YSYEKL. This CDR3 is built from 14 residues. Trimming took off 6 bases at V and 0 bases at J, with 8 bases between the two ends. CDR3 nucleotides: TGCGCCAGCAGAGGCCAGGCGAACACCGGGGAGCTGTTTTTT. It codes for CASRGQANTGELFF.

This chain links TRBV28 with TRBJ1-1; D is possibly TRBD1 (6 bases). CDR3 size: 14 residues. Germline-derived CDR1 and CDR2 are MDHEN and SYDVKM. V lost 1 base and J 5 bases, leaving 11 bases between the germline ends. DNA of the CDR3: TGTGCCAGCAGTTTATATGAGGGGGGGACTGAAGCTTTCTTT. Translating it yields CASSLYEGGTEAFF.

This chain connects TRBV29-1 to TRBJ2-1; D ambiguous. Germline lookup yields CDR1 SQVTM and CDR2 ANQGSEA. Between the trimmed V and J ends, which lost 2 bases and 9 bases, there was a span of 17 bases. The CDR3 loop spans 14 amino acids. CDR3 sequence (DNA): TGCAGCGTTGAACGGAGCGCCCTTTTGAGTGAGCAGTTCTTC. Encoded protein: CSVERSALLSEQFF.

The V and J genes are TRBV29-1 and TRBJ1-2, with a possible D match to TRBD1 (6 bases). The germline V gene encodes CDR1 SQVTM and CDR2 ANQGSEA. V lost 4 bases and J 2 bases, leaving 14 bases between the germline ends. This CDR3 is 14 amino acids long. Here the CDR3 DNA reads TGCAGCGTTGGTCGTAACAGGGCCAACTATGGCTACACCTTC. This codes for CSVGRNRANYGYTF.

The J gene is TRBJ2-1, the V gene TRBV11-3; the match to TRBD1 covers 8 bases. The J segment lost 9 bases and the V segment lost 5 bases, leaving 6 bases of the junction unmatched. The CDR3 has 13 residues. Germline V gene lookup returns CDR1 SGHNT and CDR2 YENEEA. The CDR3 reads CASSPDRAGEQFF. The CDR3 bases are TGTGCCAGCAGCCCGGACAGGGCAGGTGAGCAGTTCTTC.